The T cell receptor beta chain under discussion was sequenced for a study of long-term antiretroviral therapy in people with HIV. Germline lookup yields CDR1 SGHTS and CDR2 YDEGEE. There are 13 residues in the CDR3. V dropped 1 base and J dropped 2 bases, with 7 bases sitting between them. Researchers ran immunoSEQ v3.0 at survey level. Sequencing used immunoSEQ multiplex PCR; TCRdb keeps in-frame clones, though not all of them. Altogether tens of thousands of clones are present, 65% to 75% being singletons, with the ten largest covering about 3.5%. The sequence was collected from a man aged 45-60 years with HIV. This rearrangement joins TRBV5-8 to TRBJ2-7; D might be TRBD1 (5 bases). The sequenced sample was unsorted PBMCs, obtained 3 years after starting antiretroviral therapy. The CDR3 coding sequence is TGTGCCAGCAGCTTGACAGGTCCCTACGAGCAGTACTTC. This translates into CASSLTGPYEQYF.